Listed below are T cell receptor beta chains from one sample, sequenced in a study of cytomegalovirus exposure and HLA in healthy donors. The table came from immunoSEQ multiplex PCR; TCRdb's copy has only in-frame clones and leaves some out. Of about 200,000 clones listed, 65% to 85% are singletons. Sample: PBMCs. Receptor source: a man aged 50-60 years in good health and CMV-seronegative. Each CDR3 is given with its conserved first and last residue. D genes are given only for firm matches. For some rows the clone size is stated as once, few or many, or as a class when expanded; others skip it.

v_gene: TRBV6-1; j_gene: TRBJ2-7; d_gene: TRBD1; abundance: NA; CDR3nt: TGTGCCAGCACTCTGGACAGGCCTCCCTACGAGCAGTACTTC; CDR3aa: CASTLDRPPYEQYF
v_gene: TRBV9; j_gene: TRBJ2-3; d_gene: TRBD2; abundance: NA; CDR3nt: TGTGCCAGCAGCGCTCGACTAGCGGGAAGCACAGATACGCAGTATTTT; CDR3aa: CASSARLAGSTDTQYF
v_gene: TRBV18; j_gene: TRBJ2-2; d_gene: NA; abundance: NA; CDR3nt: TGCGCCAGCTCACCCCCCTCGGGGATTAGGAGCACCGGGGAGCTGTTTTTT; CDR3aa: CASSPPSGIRSTGELFF
v_gene: TRBV5-4; j_gene: TRBJ2-3; d_gene: NA; abundance: NA; CDR3nt: TGTGCCAGCACGGGGGAAGCGGCCCCTCCCGGGGCAGATACGCAGTATTTT; CDR3aa: CASTGEAAPPGADTQYF
v_gene: TRBV2; j_gene: TRBJ1-2; d_gene: NA; abundance: NA; CDR3nt: TGTGCCAGCAGTGAAAAGCATTCGGGTCCCAAAGGAGACTATGGCTACACCTTC; CDR3aa: CASSEKHSGPKGDYGYTF
v_gene: TRBV28; j_gene: TRBJ2-1; d_gene: NA; abundance: NA; CDR3nt: TGTGCCAGCAGTCCCCTCTTGGTAGTGAGGAACGAGCAGTTCTTC; CDR3aa: CASSPLLVVRNEQFF
v_gene: TRBV7-2; j_gene: TRBJ2-4; d_gene: NA; abundance: NA; CDR3nt: TGTGCCAGCAGCTCGGAGGGGCTTGCCAAAAACATTCAGTACTTC; CDR3aa: CASSSEGLAKNIQYF
v_gene: TRBV18; j_gene: TRBJ2-3; d_gene: TRBD2; abundance: NA; CDR3nt: TGTGCCAGCTCACCACTAGCGGGACGCCTCACAGATACGCAGTATTTT; CDR3aa: CASSPLAGRLTDTQYF
v_gene: TRBV28; j_gene: TRBJ2-7; d_gene: NA; abundance: NA; CDR3nt: TGTGCCAGCAGCCACCAGGGTGTTGATTCCGAGCAGTACTTC; CDR3aa: CASSHQGVDSEQYF
v_gene: TRBV7-2; j_gene: TRBJ2-7; d_gene: TRBD1; abundance: NA; CDR3nt: TGTGCCAGCAGCTCCAGACAGGGAAATATCTACGAGCAGTACTTC; CDR3aa: CASSSRQGNIYEQYF
v_gene: TRBV9; j_gene: TRBJ2-2; d_gene: TRBD2; abundance: NA; CDR3nt: TGTGCCAGCAGCCCCGGACGACTAGCGGAGATATACACCGGGGAGCTGTTTTTT; CDR3aa: CASSPGRLAEIYTGELFF
v_gene: TRBV9; j_gene: TRBJ1-2; d_gene: NA; abundance: NA; CDR3nt: TGTGCCAGCAGCGTAGTGTCGGGTACCTATGGCTACACCTTC; CDR3aa: CASSVVSGTYGYTF
v_gene: TRBV9; j_gene: TRBJ1-5; d_gene: NA; abundance: once; CDR3nt: TGTGCCAGCAGCGTAGGATTAGGGGTGAGTCAGCCCCAGCATTTT; CDR3aa: CASSVGLGVSQPQHF
v_gene: TRBV4-2; j_gene: TRBJ1-2; d_gene: TRBD1; abundance: NA; CDR3nt: TGTGCCAGCAGCCAAGCTGCGGGACAGGGAGGCTATGGCTACACCTTC; CDR3aa: CASSQAAGQGGYGYTF
v_gene: TRBV28; j_gene: TRBJ2-3; d_gene: NA; abundance: NA; CDR3nt: TGTGCCAGCAGTTTACAGGAGCAATCAGGGTTTTCAGATACGCAGTATTTT; CDR3aa: CASSLQEQSGFSDTQYF
v_gene: TRBV27; j_gene: TRBJ1-5; d_gene: NA; abundance: NA; CDR3nt: TGTGCCAGCAAATCAGGGGAGCGCAATCAGCCCCAGCATTTT; CDR3aa: CASKSGERNQPQHF
v_gene: TRBV29-1; j_gene: TRBJ1-5; d_gene: TRBD1; abundance: NA; CDR3nt: TGCAGCGTCCGGGACAGTACTTCCAATCAGCCCCAGCATTTT; CDR3aa: CSVRDSTSNQPQHF
v_gene: TRBV28; j_gene: TRBJ2-2; d_gene: NA; abundance: NA; CDR3nt: TGTGCCAGCAGTTTAGCAGGACAAAACACCGGGGAGCTGTTTTTT; CDR3aa: CASSLAGQNTGELFF
v_gene: TRBV18; j_gene: TRBJ1-3; d_gene: TRBD1; abundance: few; CDR3nt: TGTGCCAGCTCACCCGGACAGGACTCTGGAAACACCATATATTTT; CDR3aa: CASSPGQDSGNTIYF
v_gene: TRBV29-1; j_gene: TRBJ1-1; d_gene: NA; abundance: NA; CDR3nt: TGCAGCGCGGCAGGACAGAACACTGAAGCTTTCTTT; CDR3aa: CSAAGQNTEAFF
v_gene: TRBV6-5; j_gene: TRBJ2-5; d_gene: NA; abundance: few; CDR3nt: TGTGCCAGCAGTTACAGGGGGGAGACCCAGTACTTC; CDR3aa: CASSYRGETQYF
v_gene: TRBV7-2; j_gene: TRBJ2-4; d_gene: TRBD1; abundance: once; CDR3nt: TGTGCCAGCAGTTTAGGGACAGAAAAAAACATTCAGTACTTC; CDR3aa: CASSLGTEKNIQYF
v_gene: TRBV28; j_gene: TRBJ1-1; d_gene: TRBD1; abundance: NA; CDR3nt: TGTGCCAGCAGTCCCGGGGACAGGGGCACTGAAGCTTTCTTT; CDR3aa: CASSPGDRGTEAFF
v_gene: TRBV5-1; j_gene: TRBJ2-7; d_gene: TRBD2; abundance: NA; CDR3nt: TGCGCCAGCAGCCCGACCGGGGGGGCCACCTACGAGCAGTACTTC; CDR3aa: CASSPTGGATYEQYF
v_gene: TRBV27; j_gene: TRBJ2-7; d_gene: TRBD2; abundance: NA; CDR3nt: TGTGCCAGCAGTCCTGGGCCAGGTACTAGCGTTCGCGAGCAGTACTTC; CDR3aa: CASSPGPGTSVREQYF
v_gene: TRBV6-5; j_gene: TRBJ2-7; d_gene: TRBD2; abundance: NA; CDR3nt: TGTGCCAGCAGTTTTCGGACTAGCGTACCCTACGAGCAGTACTTC; CDR3aa: CASSFRTSVPYEQYF
v_gene: TRBV19; j_gene: TRBJ2-7; d_gene: NA; abundance: once; CDR3nt: TGTGCCAGTAGCCCCCTCAGGGGTCCACGCTACGAGCAGTACTTC; CDR3aa: CASSPLRGPRYEQYF
v_gene: TRBV18; j_gene: TRBJ2-7; d_gene: NA; abundance: NA; CDR3nt: TGTGCCAGCTCACCAAACAGGGACTACGAGCAGTACTTC; CDR3aa: CASSPNRDYEQYF
v_gene: TRBV18; j_gene: TRBJ2-7; d_gene: NA; abundance: once; CDR3nt: TGTGCCAGCTCACCCACGGGACTCCAAAGCTCCTACGAGCAGTACTTC; CDR3aa: CASSPTGLQSSYEQYF
v_gene: TRBV21-1; j_gene: TRBJ2-3; d_gene: NA; abundance: NA; CDR3nt: TGTGCCAGCAGAAGCCGAGGCAGGGTGTCCGGGAGGTCTAGCACAGATACGCAGTATTTT; CDR3aa: CASRSRGRVSGRSSTDTQYF
v_gene: TRBV27; j_gene: TRBJ1-2; d_gene: TRBD1; abundance: NA; CDR3nt: TGTGCCAGCAGTTCAACAGGGGTGGATGGCTACACCTTC; CDR3aa: CASSSTGVDGYTF
v_gene: TRBV2; j_gene: TRBJ2-1; d_gene: TRBD2; abundance: NA; CDR3nt: TGTGCCAGCAGTGATTGGGGAGGGTACAATGAGCAGTTCTTC; CDR3aa: CASSDWGGYNEQFF
v_gene: TRBV28; j_gene: TRBJ1-5; d_gene: TRBD1; abundance: few; CDR3nt: TGTGCCAGCAGTTTAGGGGGACAGGGTTCCAATCAGCCCCAGCATTTT; CDR3aa: CASSLGGQGSNQPQHF
v_gene: TRBV5-1; j_gene: TRBJ1-1; d_gene: NA; abundance: few; CDR3nt: TGCGCCAGTTCCCTCCAGGGAGGGCCGAACACTGAAGCTTTCTTT; CDR3aa: CASSLQGGPNTEAFF
v_gene: TRBV13; j_gene: TRBJ2-1; d_gene: TRBD2; abundance: NA; CDR3nt: TGTGCCAGCAGCTCAGGACTAGAGAGGTACAATGAGCAGTTCTTC; CDR3aa: CASSSGLERYNEQFF
v_gene: TRBV4-2; j_gene: TRBJ2-7; d_gene: TRBD1; abundance: NA; CDR3nt: TGTGCCAGCAGCCAAGGCCCGGGACAGGCGGGCGACGAGCAGTACTTC; CDR3aa: CASSQGPGQAGDEQYF
v_gene: TRBV5-4; j_gene: TRBJ1-2; d_gene: NA; abundance: NA; CDR3nt: TGTGCCAGCAGCCCCCCGGAGGGCATGGGCTATGGCTACACCTTC; CDR3aa: CASSPPEGMGYGYTF